A single sample gave rise to the 27 T cell receptor beta chains below, sequenced in a study of cytomegalovirus exposure and HLA in healthy donors. In the PCR, 60 Vbeta and 13 Jbeta primers were used. Clones were read by immunoSEQ multiplex PCR, and TCRdb kept only the in-frame ones, dropping some. The table records 180,000 or so clones, 80% of them present only once. Sequenced: PBMCs. The receptors were sampled from a girl between 10 and 17 years old in good health and CMV-seropositive.

The rearrangement uses TRBV29-1 and TRBJ2-1; TRBD2 matches 11 bases. This CDR3 contains 16 residues. CDR1 and CDR2 from the germline V gene are SQVTM and ANQGSEA. After removal of 3 bases from V and 7 bases from J, the junction contained 11 bases not matched to a gene. DNA of the CDR3: TGCAGCGTTGACCCCTTCCTAGCGGGAGGATCGAATGAGCAGTTCTTC. This encodes CSVDPFLAGGSNEQFF.

This clone was counted a single time. This chain joins TRBV11-2 and TRBJ2-3, with TRBD2 identical over 7 bases. V shed 2 bases and J 8 bases; nucleotides not matched to a gene: 7. Germline CDR1 and CDR2: SGHAT and FQNNGV. CDR3 length: 14 amino acids. The CDR3 DNA reads as TGTGCCAGCAGCTTAAACCGAGAGCGGGGTACGCAGTATTTT. As protein: CASSLNRERGTQYF.

The J gene is TRBJ1-2, the V gene TRBV10-2; tentative D call: TRBD1 (6 bases). V gave up 5 bases and J gave up 7 bases, with 8 bases separating them. The CDR3 has 11 amino acids. The germline V gene has CDR1 WSHSY and CDR2 SAAADI. The CDR3 DNA reads TGCGCCAGCAGTCAGACAGGTGGCTACACCTTC. It yields the protein CASSQTGGYTF.

This clone has only a few counts. This rearrangement joins TRBV10-1 to TRBJ2-5, with TRBD2 as a possible D gene (7 bases). The CDR3 sequence is 14 residues long. The V and J ends lost 2 bases and 1 base respectively, with 8 bases between them. CDR1 WNHNN and CDR2 SYGVQD come from the germline V gene (reference sequence). The CDR3 sequence: CASSEGGAQETQYF. The CDR3 DNA reads TGCGCCAGCAGTGAGGGGGGGGCCCAAGAGACCCAGTACTTC.

As to this clone: At the DNA level, this CDR3 is encoded by other sequences in the same sample as well. The chain recombines TRBV5-1 with TRBJ2-7; 7 bases align to TRBD1. CDR3 length: 13 amino acids. Germline-derived CDR1 and CDR2 are SGHRS and YFSETQ. Losses at the gene ends were 4 bases for V and 2 bases for J; bases not matched to a gene: 3. The CDR3 DNA sequence: TGCGCCAGCAGCCTAGACAGGGCCTACGAGCAGTACTTC. It codes for CASSLDRAYEQYF.

The genes are TRBV5-1 and TRBJ2-7; 9 bases are a match to TRBD1. Germline loops: CDR1 SGHRS, CDR2 YFSETQ. Trimming removed 0 bases from V and 6 bases from J; junction bases left unmatched: 7. The length of the CDR3 is 15 residues. The CDR3 reads CASSLEDRGMAEQYF. Written as DNA, the CDR3 is TGCGCCAGCAGCTTGGAAGACAGGGGGATGGCCGAGCAGTACTTC. The variable domain in full, with the rest retrieved from reference TRBV5-1 and TRBJ2-7, is KAGVTQTPRYLIKTRGQQVTLSCSPISGHRSVSWYQQTPGQGLQFLFEYFSETQRNKGNFPGRFSGRQFSNSRSEMNVSTLELGDSALYLCASSLEDRGMAEQYFGPGTRLTVT.

The J gene is TRBJ2-1, the V gene TRBV12-5, with 14 nucleotides matching TRBD2. The CDR3 is made up of 14 amino acids. CDR1 and CDR2 (germline): LGHNT, FRNRAP. Losses at the gene ends were 7 bases for V and 10 bases for J; bases not matched to a gene: 6. The DNA of the CDR3 is TGTGCTAGTGCCCCCGGACTAGCGGGAGGCGAGCAGTTCTTC. It is translated as CASAPGLAGGEQFF.

The V call is TRBV5-6, the J call TRBJ2-1; TRBD1 matches at 10 bases. CDR3 length equals 16 residues. Trimming cost V 4 bases and J 2 bases; bases outside gene matches: 6. In germline, CDR1 is SGHDT, CDR2 YYEEEE. The CDR3 sequence is CASSATGQGTYNEQFF. The CDR3 DNA reads as TGTGCCAGCAGCGCCACGGGACAGGGGACCTACAATGAGCAGTTCTTC.

The V gene is TRBV5-1, the J gene TRBJ2-7, with a weak D call TRBD1 (6 bases). Trimming left V 4 bases short and J 3 bases short, with 26 bases between. There are 18 residues in the CDR3. CDR1 and CDR2 from the germline V gene are SGHRS and YFSETQ. CDR3: CASSGTGTTVGTFYEQYF. The CDR3 DNA reads TGCGCCAGCAGCGGTACCGGGACAACCGTCGGGACGTTCTACGAGCAGTACTTC.

The rearrangement links TRBV7-6 to TRBJ1-2; D is perhaps TRBD1 (6 bases). Looked up from germline, CDR1 is SGHVS and CDR2 is FNYEAQ. This CDR3 is built from 14 residues. Trimming stripped 3 bases from V and 6 bases from J, with 14 bases between. This CDR3 reads CASSLAQGTDGYTF. The CDR3 DNA reads as TGTGCCAGCAGCTTGGCACAGGGAACTGATGGCTACACCTTC.

The gene calls are TRBV11-2 and TRBJ2-7; D call uncertain. The V end lost 5 bases, the J end lost 3 bases, and 8 bases lay between the germline ends. CDR1 is SGHAT, CDR2 FQNNGV, per germline. The CDR3 runs to 12 residues. DNA for the CDR3: TGTGCCAGCAGCCCCGCGGACTACGAGCAGTACTTC. Its translation: CASSPADYEQYF.

The chain couples TRBV29-1 to TRBJ1-2, with D possibly being TRBD1 (6 bases). Trimming stripped 6 bases from V and 5 bases from J, with 13 bases between. The V gene's germline CDR1 is SQVTM and CDR2 ANQGSEA. CDR3 length: 12 residues. The CDR3 DNA is TGCAGCGTCCCGAGGACAGAGTATGGCTACACCTTC. Encoded protein: CSVPRTEYGYTF. Using reference TRBV29-1 and TRBJ1-2 for the parts outside the CDR3, the full variable domain is SAVISQKPSRDICQRGTSLTIQCQVDSQVTMMFWYRQQPGQSLTLIATANQGSEATYESGFVIDKFPISRPNLTFSTLTVSNMSPEDSSIYLCSVPRTEYGYTFGSGTRLTVV.

The chain links TRBV7-2 to TRBJ2-2; 7 positions match TRBD1. Trimming at V came to 6 bases and at J to 2 bases, leaving 9 bases not matched to a gene. There are 16 residues in the CDR3. Germline CDR1 reads SGHTA; CDR2 reads FQGNSA. The CDR3 DNA is TGTGCCAGCAGTGTCACCGGGACAGCAAACACCGGGGAGCTGTTTTTT. This codes for CASSVTGTANTGELFF.

The table lists this clone with a few counts. The rearrangement links TRBV6-5 to TRBJ1-4, with a possible D match to TRBD1 (5 bases). The V gene lost 6 bases and the J gene lost 8 bases, with 19 bases spanning the gap. CDR3 length: 15 amino acids. The germline CDR1 and CDR2 sequences are MNHEY and SVGAGI. CDR3 protein: CASRSWDSLREKLFF. The CDR3 region has the DNA TGTGCCAGCAGGTCATGGGACTCGCTAAGGGAAAAACTGTTTTTT.

This rearrangement joins TRBV6-5 to TRBJ2-5, with D possibly being TRBD2 (6 bases). The J call is in doubt because the DNA end fits TRBJ2-7 better. The CDR3 has 14 amino acids. Per the germline V gene, CDR1 is MNHEY and CDR2 is SVGAGI. This chain's CDR3 is CASRTGTLPDEQYF. The CDR3, as DNA: TGTGCCAGCAGGACCGGGACTTTACCAGACGAGCAGTACTTC.

This clone appeared a single time. The chain couples TRBV27 to TRBJ1-5; a weak D match, TRBD1 (6 bases). Germline assignment: CDR1 MNHEY and CDR2 SMNVEV (reference sequence). The CDR3 is 16 residues long. V shed 5 bases and J shed 1 base, with 15 bases lying between them. CDR3 region: CASSLYRDSSNQPQHF. The CDR3 DNA reads as TGTGCCAGCAGTCTCTACAGGGATAGCAGCAATCAGCCCCAGCATTTT.

The chain uses TRBV12-5 and TRBJ2-3, with D possibly matching TRBD1 (5 bases). Trimming pared 1 base from V and 3 bases from J, leaving 17 bases between. The CDR3 length is 17 residues. The germline CDR1 and CDR2 sequences are LGHNT and FRNRAP. The CDR3 sequence: CASGLGSGFGVTDTQYF. CDR3 nucleotide sequence: TGTGCTAGTGGTTTGGGATCAGGGTTCGGAGTTACAGATACGCAGTATTTT.

J is TRBJ1-1 and V is TRBV29-1; D unclear. V was cut by 4 bases and J by 4 bases, with 10 bases left in between. CDR1 and CDR2 from the germline V gene are SQVTM and ANQGSEA. The CDR3 has 12 residues. This CDR3 is CSVAQRGTEAFF. The CDR3 bases are TGCAGCGTTGCCCAACGAGGCACTGAAGCTTTCTTT. Full variable domain (missing parts from reference TRBV29-1 and TRBJ1-1): SAVISQKPSRDICQRGTSLTIQCQVDSQVTMMFWYRQQPGQSLTLIATANQGSEATYESGFVIDKFPISRPNLTFSTLTVSNMSPEDSSIYLCSVAQRGTEAFFGQGTRLTVV.

The sample holds a few counts of this clone. The chain uses TRBV11-2 and TRBJ1-2; tentatively, D is TRBD1 (5 bases). The CDR3 is made up of 12 amino acids. The V end lost 1 base, the J end lost 8 bases, and 8 bases lay between the germline ends. Germline values: CDR1 SGHAT, CDR2 FQNNGV. CDR3 region: CASSLGGPGYTF. As DNA, the CDR3 is TGTGCCAGCAGCTTAGGGGGCCCGGGCTACACCTTC. Full variable domain (rest looked up from reference TRBV11-2 and TRBJ1-2): EAGVAQSPRYKIIEKRQSVAFWCNPISGHATLYWYQQILGQGPKLLIQFQNNGVVDDSQLPKDRFSAERLKGVDSTLKIQPAKLEDSAVYLCASSLGGPGYTFGSGTRLTVV.

This clone was detected only a few times. The chain combines TRBV9 with TRBJ1-1; D not certain. CDR3 size: 15 residues. V lost 1 base and J 3 bases, leaving 13 bases between the germline ends. Germline lookup yields CDR1 SGDLS and CDR2 YYNGEE. As DNA, the CDR3 is TGTGCCAGCAGCGTAAATGAGGGAGTCGACACTGAAGCTTTCTTT. Protein product: CASSVNEGVDTEAFF.

The CDR3 protein is CASSWTRLTHKNIQYF. The DNA of the CDR3 is TGTGCCAGCAGCTGGACTAGATTAACACACAAAAACATTCAGTACTTC. The genes are TRBV5-6 and TRBJ2-4, with 7 bases fitting TRBD2. The CDR3 is made up of 16 amino acids. Trimming took 3 bases from V and 3 from J; bases not matched to a gene: 9. Germline V gives CDR1 SGHDT, CDR2 YYEEEE. Using reference TRBV5-6 and TRBJ2-4 for the parts outside the CDR3, the full variable domain is DAGVTQSPTHLIKTRGQQVTLRCSPKSGHDTVSWYQQALGQGPQFIFQYYEEEERQRGNFPDRFSGHQFPNYSSELNVNALLLGDSALYLCASSWTRLTHKNIQYFGAGTRLSVL.

The chain joins TRBV19 to TRBJ2-2; 11 nucleotides line up with TRBD2. V shed 3 bases, J shed 3 bases, and the junction held 6 bases outside the gene matches. Germline CDR1 is LNHDA and CDR2 is SQIVND (reference sequence). The CDR3 totals 17 residues. The chain's CDR3 is CASSILRLAGHTGELFF. CDR3 nucleotide sequence: TGTGCCAGTAGTATCCTCCGACTAGCGGGACACACCGGGGAGCTGTTTTTT.

This sequence joins TRBV7-9 and TRBJ2-7, with D unclear. Per germline, CDR1 SEHNR and CDR2 FQNEAQ (reference sequence). V gave up 6 bases and J gave up 0 bases, with 12 bases separating them. This CDR3 spans 14 amino acids. In DNA form, the CDR3 reads TGTGCCAGCAGTCAAGCGTCTAGCTCCTACGAGCAGTACTTC. This sequence encodes CASSQASSSYEQYF.

A word on this clone: Within the sample, other DNA sequences also encode this same CDR3. This rearrangement joins TRBV2 to TRBJ2-7, with D uncertain. The CDR3 is 13 residues long. The V end lost 0 bases, the J end lost 2 bases, and 5 bases lay between the germline ends. The V gene's germline CDR1 is SNHLY and CDR2 FYNNEI. CDR3 region: CASSEASTYEQYF. Here the CDR3 DNA reads TGTGCCAGCAGTGAAGCCAGTACCTACGAGCAGTACTTC.

For this clone: Within the sample, other DNA sequences also encode this same CDR3. This chain links TRBV13 with TRBJ2-7; the D gene is possibly TRBD1 (5 bases). The V end was cut by 0 bases, the J end by 6 bases, with 6 bases between. The germline gives CDR1 PRHDT, CDR2 FYEKMQ (reference sequence). CDR3 length equals 12 residues. The CDR3: CASSLGGLEQYF. The CDR3 nucleotides read TGTGCCAGCAGCTTAGGGGGGCTCGAGCAGTACTTC.

The chain couples TRBV6-5 to TRBJ2-2, with D perhaps TRBD1 (5 bases). Trimming took off 8 bases at V and 3 bases at J, with 10 bases between the two ends. Germline CDR1 MNHEY, CDR2 SVGAGI. This CDR3 is 13 amino acids long. CDR3 region: CASLDRDTGELFF. The CDR3 nucleotides are TGTGCCAGCTTAGACAGAGACACCGGGGAGCTGTTTTTT.

The chain has TRBV10-1 and TRBJ1-1; no clear D. The CDR3 extends over 14 amino acids. The V gene's germline CDR1 is WNHNN and CDR2 SYGVQD (reference sequence). V lost 3 bases, J lost 0 bases, and 8 bases lay in between. The CDR3 region has the DNA TGCGCCAGCAGTGACGGCGGAATGAACACTGAAGCTTTCTTT. Protein sequence: CASSDGGMNTEAFF.